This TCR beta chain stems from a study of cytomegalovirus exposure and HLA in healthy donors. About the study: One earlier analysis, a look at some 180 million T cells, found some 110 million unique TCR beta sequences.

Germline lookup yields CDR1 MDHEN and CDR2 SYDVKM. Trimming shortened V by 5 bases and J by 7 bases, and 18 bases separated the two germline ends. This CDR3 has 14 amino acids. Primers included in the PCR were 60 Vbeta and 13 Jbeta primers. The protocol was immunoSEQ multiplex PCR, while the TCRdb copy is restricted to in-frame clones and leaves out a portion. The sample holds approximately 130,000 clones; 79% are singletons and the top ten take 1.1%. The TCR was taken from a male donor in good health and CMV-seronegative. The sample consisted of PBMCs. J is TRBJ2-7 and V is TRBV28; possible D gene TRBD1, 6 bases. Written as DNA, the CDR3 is TGTGCCAGCAGTCCCTTCGGCAGGGGTTTAGAGCAGTACTTC. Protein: CASSPFGRGLEQYF. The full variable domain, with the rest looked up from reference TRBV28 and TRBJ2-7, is DVKVTQSSRYLVKRTGEKVFLECVQDMDHENMFWYRQDPGLGLRLIYFSYDVKMKEKGDIPEGYSVSREKKERFSLILESASTNQTSMYLCASSPFGRGLEQYFGPGTRLTVT.